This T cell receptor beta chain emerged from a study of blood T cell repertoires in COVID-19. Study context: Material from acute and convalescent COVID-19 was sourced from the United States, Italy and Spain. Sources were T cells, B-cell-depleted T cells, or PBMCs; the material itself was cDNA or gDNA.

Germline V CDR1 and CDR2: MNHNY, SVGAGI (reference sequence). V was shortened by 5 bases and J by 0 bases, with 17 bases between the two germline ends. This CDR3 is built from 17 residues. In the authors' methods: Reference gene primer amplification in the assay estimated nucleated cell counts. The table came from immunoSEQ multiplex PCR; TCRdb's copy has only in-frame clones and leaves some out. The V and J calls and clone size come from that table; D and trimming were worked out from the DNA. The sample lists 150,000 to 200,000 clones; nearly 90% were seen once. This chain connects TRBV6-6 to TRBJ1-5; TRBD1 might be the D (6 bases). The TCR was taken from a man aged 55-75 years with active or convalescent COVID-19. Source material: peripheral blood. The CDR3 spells CASSPRGGRYSNQPQHF. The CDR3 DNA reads TGTGCCAGCAGTCCTCGGGGGGGCAGATATAGCAATCAGCCCCAGCATTTT.